The 32 T cell receptor beta chains below come from one sample, sequenced in a study of tumor-infiltrating lymphocytes in primary liver carcinoma. From unsorted bulk tissue weighing roughly 19-34 mg, DNA and RNA were co-extracted. A primer matching the constant region was used to make TCR beta cDNA from 500 to 600 ng of total RNA. Amplification in three nested multiplex PCR rounds with slightly modified ARM-PCR gave rise to TCR beta libraries. The study ran its first two PCR rounds for approximately 11 cycles each, using TRBV1-TRBV30 forward primers and a C-beta reverse primer. TCRdb reprocessed the multiplex PCR reads via MiXCR and lists one record per CDR3 protein. This table has roughly 190,000 distinct CDR3 sequences, around four fifths appearing once. The sample taken for sequencing was tumor tissue from primary liver carcinoma. These receptors originate from a man aged 35-49 years with primary liver carcinoma and hepatitis B virus infection.

In this sample, this clonotype turned up once. One end of the junction is discordant with germline, which a read error may explain. V gene TRBV20-1 combines with J gene TRBJ2-1; D gene ambiguous. CDR1 is DFQATT, CDR2 SNEGSKA, per germline (reference sequence). There are 16 residues in the CDR3. CDR3: CSGRDQRAFLGNEQFF. CDR3 nucleotide sequence: TGCAGTGGTAGAGACCAAAGGGCTTTCCTGGGCAATGAGCAGTTCTTC.

A note on this clonotype: The germline gene is not matched at one end of the junction; a read error may be the cause. This chain links TRBV6-5 with TRBJ2-3, with 12 positions matching TRBD2. The germline CDR1 and CDR2 sequences are MNHEY and SVGAGI. The CDR3 has 15 amino acids. This chain's CDR3 is CPSNSGLAGTETQYF. CDR3 sequence (DNA): TGTCCCAGCAACTCAGGACTAGCGGGAACAGAAACGCAGTATTTT.

This clonotype was seen only a few times. The chain employs TRBV12-3 or TRBV12-4 and TRBJ2-1, with a tentative D call TRBD2 (5 bases). Trimming took off 10 bases at V and 6 bases at J, with 13 bases between the two ends. The CDR3 consists of 12 residues. The CDR3 reads CANSPLGNEQFF. For the CDR3, the DNA is TGTGCCAACAGCCCACTAGGCAATGAGCAGTTCTTC.

This clonotype was recorded once. This may come from a read error, since a much larger clone is one base off. The chain links TRBV5-1 to TRBJ2-7; 8 nucleotides line up with TRBD2. The length of the CDR3 is 16 residues. Germline V gene lookup returns CDR1 SGHRS and CDR2 YFSETQ. Germline trimming cut 1 base from V and 6 bases from J; bases unmatched to any gene: 12. As DNA, the CDR3 is TGCGCCAGCAGCTTGACCTTTGGCGGGGGGTCGTGCGAGCAGTACTTC. It encodes CASSLTFGGGSCEQYF.

About this clonotype: Likely a read error: the CDR3 ends without its conserved phenylalanine or tryptophan. The V call is TRBV6-5, the J call TRBJ1-2; 8 positions agree with TRBD1. Germline V gene lookup returns CDR1 MNHEY and CDR2 SVGAGI. CDR3 length: 12 amino acids. Losses at the gene ends were 9 bases for V and 8 bases for J; bases not matched to a gene: 8. The CDR3 nucleotides read TGTGCCAGTAGCCACCGGGACAGGGGCTACACCCTC. Protein product: CASSHRDRGYTL.

On this clonotype: The CDR3 does not close with the conserved phenylalanine or tryptophan, likely indicating a read error. This rearrangement joins TRBV6-4 to TRBJ2-3; no reliable D call. This CDR3 is 15 amino acids long. V lost 5 bases and J 3 bases, leaving 15 bases between the germline ends. CDR1 is MRHNA and CDR2 is SNTAGT in the germline V gene. In nucleotides, the CDR3 is TGTGCCAGCAGTCCCGAGGCGGTGAGAACAGATACGCAGTATTTG. This sequence encodes CASSPEAVRTDTQYL.

As concerns this clonotype: The junction does not match germline at one end; this may be a read error. In nucleotides, the CDR3 is TGTGTCAACAGAACAGGGCAAGGTGAGCTGTTCTTC. It specifies CVNRTGQGELFF. The chain carries TRBV6-2 or TRBV6-3 and TRBJ2-1, with a weak D call TRBD1 (6 bases). Germline V gene data show CDR1 as MNHEY and CDR2 as SVGEGT. This CDR3 is 12 amino acids long.

In this sample, this clonotype turned up once. With a much larger clone just one base away, this may be a read error. The rearrangement joins TRBV7-9 to TRBJ2-4; TRBD1 matches at 10 bases. V shed 4 bases, J shed 8 bases, and the junction held 5 bases outside the gene matches. Per germline, CDR1 SEHNR and CDR2 FQNEAQ (reference sequence). This CDR3 is 14 amino acids long. The CDR3 sequence is CASSSTGGGDIQYF. In DNA, the CDR3 is TGTGCCAGCAGCTCGACAGGGGGCGGGGACATTCAGTACTTC.

Comments on this clonotype: Its ends do not fully match the called genes, so a read error is possible. The chain links TRBV11-2 to TRBJ2-7; 10 nucleotides line up with TRBD1. The CDR3 totals 15 residues. CDR1 is SGHAT and CDR2 is FQNNGV in the germline V gene. CDR3 sequence: CDSSLLGTGENEQYF. The CDR3 DNA reads TGTGACAGCAGCTTACTAGGGACAGGGGAAAACGAGCAGTACTTC.

To note about this clonotype: A read error is likely, as this CDR3 ends without the conserved phenylalanine or tryptophan. The J gene is TRBJ2-7, the V gene TRBV19; the D is unclear. CDR3 length equals 14 residues. Between the trimmed V and J ends, which lost 5 bases and 2 bases, there was a span of 13 bases. Germline CDR1 LNHDA, CDR2 SQIVND (reference sequence). The CDR3 nucleotides are TGTGCCAGTAGTCCGCGACACCTCACCTACGAGCAGTACCTC. Translated: CASSPRHLTYEQYL.

This sequence joins TRBV6-1 and TRBJ2-2; no reliable D call. The CDR3 extends over 15 amino acids. The germline V gene encodes CDR1 MNHNS and CDR2 SASEGT. V lost 6 bases, J lost 7 bases, and 18 bases lay in between. CDR3 region: CASRSWKADGGELFF. Here the CDR3 DNA reads TGTGCCAGCAGGAGCTGGAAGGCCGATGGCGGGGAGCTGTTTTTT.

On this clonotype itself: The germline gene is not matched at one end of the junction; a read error may be the cause. V and J are TRBV11-1 and TRBJ2-5, with D hard to call. The CDR3 contains 13 residues. Germline CDR1 is SGHAT and CDR2 is FQDESV (reference sequence). The CDR3 spells CTSCLVLGETQYF. In nucleotides, the CDR3 is TGTACCAGCTGCCTAGTGCTTGGAGAGACCCAGTACTTC.

Comment on this clonotype: A much larger clone lies one base from this, so it may be a read error. V usage is TRBV28 and J usage is TRBJ1-3; D perhaps matches TRBD1 (5 bases). Deletions cut 6 bases from V and 4 bases from J, with 13 bases between. The CDR3 sequence is 14 residues long. CDR1 is MDHEN and CDR2 is SYDVKM in the germline V gene. The CDR3 coding sequence is TGTGCCAGCAGCTTGACAGTGCGGGGAAACACCATATATTTT. Protein product: CASSLTVRGNTIYF.

Concerning this clonotype: One junction end does not reproduce the germline sequence, and a read error may be involved. The rearrangement joins TRBV29-1 to TRBJ2-3; TRBD2 aligns across 12 bases. The CDR3 consists of 13 residues. Germline assignment: CDR1 SQVTM and CDR2 ANQGSEA. The CDR3 sequence: CSGTLAGGDTHYF. The CDR3 DNA reads as TGCAGTGGTACCCTAGCGGGAGGGGATACGCACTATTTT.

About this clonotype: The missing conserved phenylalanine or tryptophan at the end of this CDR3 makes a read error likely. The limits of the CDR3 on the DNA are not certain, so only TCRdb's listed CDR3 is given. The V and J genes are TRBV29-1 and TRBJ2-1; the table's D call TRBD1 went unverified against the DNA. Germline V gene sequence: CDR1 SQVTM, CDR2 ANQGSEA. The length of the CDR3 is 16 amino acids, counting both ends. CDR3 loop: CSVPGVAGGGNYEQLY.

About this clonotype itself: The junction differs from germline at one of its ends, possibly a read error. The gene calls are TRBV28 and TRBJ2-2; the match to TRBD2 covers 9 bases. This CDR3 is built from 14 residues. The V gene's germline CDR1 is MDHEN and CDR2 SYDVKM. The CDR3 coding sequence is TGTGCCAGCAAGGCTCCTAGCGGGGCCGGGGTGCTGTTTTTT. Its protein product is CASKAPSGAGVLFF.

Concerning this clonotype: Its ends do not fully match the called genes, so a read error is possible. The chain has TRBV12-3 or TRBV12-4 and TRBJ1-2, with a tentative D call TRBD1 (5 bases). The CDR3 is 14 amino acids. CDR3 sequence (DNA): TGTGCCAGCAGTCTACAGGAGGCTAACTATGGCTACACATTC. This encodes CASSLQEANYGYTF.

This chain joins TRBV6-6 and TRBJ1-1; D is perhaps TRBD1 (5 bases). Trimming took 8 bases from V and 5 from J, leaving 15 bases between them. The germline V gene encodes CDR1 MNHNY and CDR2 SVGAGI (reference sequence). There are 13 residues in the CDR3. The CDR3: CASGTRGATEAFF. The CDR3 DNA reads TGTGCCAGCGGCACAAGAGGGGCTACTGAAGCTTTCTTT.

This clonotype appeared a few times. Germline is not matched at one junction end, which may reflect a read error. This chain links TRBV11-3 with TRBJ2-1; D possibly corresponds to TRBD2 (6 bases). Germline V gene sequence: CDR1 SGHNT, CDR2 YENEEA. The CDR3 spans 14 residues. CDR3 sequence reads: CASSLTSIGDEQFF. The DNA for the CDR3 is TGTGCCAGTAGCTTGACTAGTATTGGCGATGAGCAGTTCTTC.

With respect to this clonotype: The CDR3 carries no conserved terminal phenylalanine or tryptophan, so it likely arises from a read error. The V gene is TRBV6-6, the J gene TRBJ2-3, with TRBD2 matching over 7 bases. CDR1 is MNHNY, CDR2 SVGAGI, per germline (reference sequence). This CDR3 is built from 15 residues. With 6 bases clipped from V and 4 bases from J, the junction kept 10 bases outside the gene matches. The DNA for the CDR3 is TGTGCCAGCAGAGTACTAGTGGGAGGGGCAGATACGCAGTATTTG. Its protein product is CASRVLVGGADTQYL.

A word on this clonotype: The CDR3 end shows no conserved phenylalanine or tryptophan, and so a read error is likely. It is unclear where the CDR3 begins or ends on the DNA, so no DNA is shown, and the CDR3 is as TCRdb lists it. The rearrangement links TRBV11-2 to TRBJ1-1; the tabulated D call, TRBD1, remains unverified against the DNA. Germline loops: CDR1 SGHAT, CDR2 FQNNGV. The CDR3 region is 13 residues in length, termini included. The CDR3 protein is CASSLGGNSEGFY.

The V call is TRBV11-1, the J call TRBJ2-7, with a possible D match to TRBD2 (5 bases). The CDR3 length is 14 residues. CDR1 is SGHAT and CDR2 is FQDESV in the germline V gene (reference sequence). V dropped 4 bases and J dropped 0 bases, with 10 bases sitting between them. CDR3 DNA: TGTGCCAGCAGCTCATCCCGGGACTCCTACGAGCAGTACTTC. This codes for CASSSSRDSYEQYF. Filled out from reference TRBV11-1 and TRBJ2-7, the complete variable domain reads EAEVAQSPRYKITEKSQAVAFWCDPISGHATLYWYRQILGQGPELLVQFQDESVVDDSQLPKDRFSAERLKGVDSTLKIQPAELGDSAMYLCASSSSRDSYEQYFGPGTRLTVT.

Concerning this clonotype: A read error is possible here, since a much larger clone lies one base away. The genes are TRBV5-1 and TRBJ2-7; 7 positions match TRBD1. The CDR3 is 13 residues long. From germline, CDR1 is SGHRS and CDR2 YFSETQ. The V gene end was trimmed by 2 bases and the J gene end by 5 bases; junction bases not matched to a gene: 4. In nucleotides, the CDR3 is TGCGCCAGCAGCTTAGGGGGCGCGCACGAGCAGTACTTC. Its translation: CASSLGGAHEQYF.

Concerning this clonotype itself: Because the CDR3 is missing its conserved closing phenylalanine or tryptophan, this is likely a read error. This rearrangement joins TRBV29-1 to TRBJ2-5; D not certain. The CDR3 has 13 residues. Germline V CDR1 and CDR2: SQVTM, ANQGSEA. V lost 7 bases to trimming and J lost 5 bases, with 17 bases between them. The DNA of the CDR3 is TGCAGCGCCTCAAGGAACCTCCGGGAGACCCAGTACTTA. Residues: CSASRNLRETQYL.

V gene TRBV19 combines with J gene TRBJ1-1, with D tentatively TRBD1 (5 bases). The length of the CDR3 is 17 residues. V was shortened by 8 bases and J by 0 bases, with 22 bases between the two germline ends. Germline assignment: CDR1 LNHDA and CDR2 SQIVND (reference sequence). This CDR3 reads CASCTRRQRDLNTEAFF. CDR3 bases: TGTGCCAGTTGCACCCGGAGACAGAGGGATCTGAACACTGAAGCTTTCTTT. The entire variable domain, with the rest obtained from reference TRBV19 and TRBJ1-1, is as follows: DGGITQSPKYLFRKEGQNVTLSCEQNLNHDAMYWYRQDPGQGLRLIYYSQIVNDFQKGDIAEGYSVSREKKESFPLTVTSAQKNPTAFYLCASCTRRQRDLNTEAFFGQGTRLTVV.

The CDR3 loop reads CASGLGVLNNEQFF. The CDR3 nucleotides are TGTGCTAGCGGCTTAGGCGTCTTGAACAATGAGCAGTTCTTC. The chain has TRBV11-3 and TRBJ2-1, with D possibly matching TRBD2 (6 bases). Germline V gene data show CDR1 as SGHNT and CDR2 as YENEEA. CDR3 length: 14 residues.

V and J are TRBV28 and TRBJ2-7; possible D gene TRBD1, 6 bases. The V and J ends lost 2 bases and 6 bases respectively, with 11 bases between them. Germline V gives CDR1 MDHEN, CDR2 SYDVKM. The CDR3 loop spans 13 amino acids. CDR3 bases: TGTGCCAGCAGTTTACAGGGGCCCGTCGAGCAGTACTTC. Protein: CASSLQGPVEQYF.

Notes on this clonotype: A read error may produce the germline difference seen at one junction end. The V call is TRBV12-3 or TRBV12-4, the J call TRBJ1-5, with 7 nucleotides matching TRBD1. The CDR3 contains 15 residues. In DNA, the CDR3 is TGTGCCAGCAGTCCGCAGGGACAGCGTCAGCAGCCCCAACATTTT. This encodes CASSPQGQRQQPQHF.

Concerning this clonotype: This likely comes from a read error, as the CDR3 has no conserved phenylalanine or tryptophan at its end. The chain has TRBV6-1 and TRBJ1-4; 8 bases agree with TRBD1. Germline V gene sequence: CDR1 MNHNS, CDR2 SASEGT. The CDR3 is 14 amino acids. Here the CDR3 reads CANSKDRESDKLFY. CDR3 bases: TGTGCCAACAGTAAGGACAGGGAGAGTGATAAACTGTTTTAT.

The chain has TRBV5-4 and TRBJ2-7; D call uncertain. The V end lost 6 bases, the J end lost 6 bases, and 16 bases lay between the germline ends. Looked up from germline, CDR1 is SGHNT and CDR2 is YYREEE (reference sequence). The CDR3 loop spans 13 amino acids. CDR3 in DNA: TGTGCCAGCATCCTCGCCTCACCAGGCGAGCAGTACTTC. Translation: CASILASPGEQYF. Variable domain in full (rest from reference TRBV5-4 and TRBJ2-7): ETGVTQSPTHLIKTRGQQVTLRCSSQSGHNTVSWYQQALGQGPQFIFQYYREEENGRGNFPPRFSGLQFPNYSSELNVNALELDDSALYLCASILASPGEQYFGPGTRLTVT.

Of note for this clonotype: One end of the junction fails to match germline, which may point to a read error. The chain links TRBV7-9 to TRBJ2-7; maybe TRBD2 (6 bases). The CDR3 extends over 15 amino acids. CDR1 is SEHNR and CDR2 is FQNEAQ in the germline V gene (reference sequence). The CDR3 is CASSLGLVGTYEQYF. The CDR3 bases are TGTGCCAGCAGCTTAGGACTAGTGGGAACCTACGAGCAGTATTTC.

In the case of this clonotype: A junction boundary mismatches the germline segment, possibly from a read error. The chain has TRBV5-1 and TRBJ1-5; TRBD1 agrees at 7 bases. The CDR3 covers 13 residues. Germline V CDR1 and CDR2: SGHRS, YFSETQ. CDR3 nucleotide sequence: TGCGCCAGCAGTACAGGGGACAATCAGCCCCGGCATTTT. Translating gives CASSTGDNQPRHF.